This passage covers 2 T cell receptor beta chains from one sample sequenced in a study of T cells in Graves' hyperthyroidism and ophthalmopathy. Amplified TCR beta CDR3 regions derived from RNA transcripts. HTBI primers drove first-round RT-PCR of the TCR CDR3. Each CDR3 protein is one row after TCRdb ran MiXCR on the multiplex PCR reads. The sample holds 350,000 to 450,000 distinct CDR3 sequences; around an eighth are singletons and the top ten take around 28%. The material sequenced was blood. The receptors stem from a man aged 45-60 years with Graves' ophthalmopathy.

This clonotype occurred many times. This rearrangement joins TRBV20-1 to TRBJ1-1, with D maybe TRBD1 (6 bases). This CDR3 has 12 amino acids. Per the germline V gene, CDR1 is DFQATT and CDR2 is SNEGSKA (reference sequence). Trimming removed 6 bases at V and 5 bases at J, with 13 bases between. The CDR3 nucleotides read TGCAGTGCCAAACAGGGTGGGACTGAAGCTTTCTTT. It specifies CSAKQGGTEAFF.

This chain joins TRBV15 and TRBJ2-1; 11 bases are a match to TRBD2. The CDR3 runs to 18 residues. Germline V gene data show CDR1 as LNHNV and CDR2 as YYDKDF (reference sequence). The V gene end was trimmed by 4 bases and the J gene end by 12 bases; junction bases not matched to a gene: 20. CDR3 sequence: CATSITIAGGSEVDSQFF. The CDR3 DNA follows: TGTGCCACCAGCATAACCATAGCGGGAGGGTCGGAGGTTGATTCGCAGTTCTTC.